Listed below are T cell receptor beta chains from one sample, sequenced in a study of blood T cells in healthy people across ages. A single record per CDR3 protein comes from TCRdb applying MiXCR to the 5' RACE reads. The sample holds about 1.4 million distinct CDR3 sequences, 45% to 70% seen once. The sample was blood. The receptors here all came from a man between 18 and 29 years old in good health. The CDR3 runs from the conserved cysteine through the conserved F or W. D genes are given only for firm matches. Size values are once, few and many counts, or a class for expanded clones, and some rows have none.

j_call | v_call | d_call | clone_size | cdr3_nt | cdr3_aa
TRBJ2-3 | TRBV20-1 | - | - | TGCAGTGCTCTGGGACCGCCGGAGACAGATACGCAGTATTTT | CSALGPPETDTQYF
TRBJ2-1 | TRBV20-1 | TRBD2 | - | TGCAGTGCTATTCTAGCGGGGGAAAGGAATGAGCAGTTCTTC | CSAILAGERNEQFF
TRBJ2-1 | TRBV4-1 | TRBD2 | few | TGCGCCAGCAGCCTAAATAGCGGGGGGGCCTACAATGAGCAGTTCTTC | CASSLNSGGAYNEQFF
TRBJ2-4 | TRBV20-1 | - | - | TGCAGTGCTGGGAACAATCTAGCCAAAAACATTCAGTACTTC | CSAGNNLAKNIQYF
TRBJ2-3 | TRBV3-1 | - | - | TGTGCCAGCAGCCAAGATTTCGGGTATCCGCAGTATTTT | CASSQDFGYPQYF
TRBJ2-1 | TRBV18 | - | - | TGTGCCAGCTCACCAGACGACAGGAAATACAATGAGCAGTTCTTC | CASSPDDRKYNEQFF
TRBJ2-1 | TRBV29-1 | - | few | TGCAGCGTTGATGGAGTTGATGAGCAGTTCTTC | CSVDGVDEQFF
TRBJ2-1 | TRBV25-1 | TRBD2 | - | TGTGCCAGCAGTGCAGCGGCTAGCGGTTACAATGAGCAGTTCTTC | CASSAAASGYNEQFF
TRBJ2-3 | TRBV2 | TRBD1 | - | TGTGCCAGCTTGGGGACAGGGGATTGGTGGGCTTCGAACCTTACGCAGTATTTT | CASLGTGDWWASNLTQYF
TRBJ1-5 | TRBV27 | - | many | TGTGCCAGCAGGGCAGTATATAGCAATCAGCCCCAGCATTTT | CASRAVYSNQPQHF
TRBJ2-7 | TRBV25-1 | - | few | TGTGCCAGCAGTGACCCGGCACAGATTAGTTACGAGCAGTACTTC | CASSDPAQISYEQYF
TRBJ2-1 | TRBV2 | - | - | TGTACCAGCATCGATAGAGTCAATGAGCAGTTCTTC | CTSIDRVNEQFF
TRBJ2-1 | TRBV2 | TRBD2 | once | TGTGCCAGCAGTGAAATTGGCGGGAGAGCCTACAATGAGCAGTTCTTC | CASSEIGGRAYNEQFF
TRBJ2-5 | TRBV6-5 | - | - | TGTGCCAGCAGTTATCAGGGCTCCTACAATGAGCAGTACTTC | CASSYQGSYNEQYF
TRBJ2-7 | TRBV6-5 | TRBD1 | - | TGTGCCAGCAGTTACGACGGAACAGGGGCGCGGTACGAGCAGTACTTC | CASSYDGTGARYEQYF
TRBJ2-5 | TRBV2 | TRBD2 | once | TGTGCCAGCAGTGAAGATGCGGGGGACGAGACCCAGTACTTC | CASSEDAGDETQYF
TRBJ2-5 | TRBV12-5 | TRBD1 | few | TGTGCTAGTGGATCCGGGACAGCACAAGAGACCCAGTACTTC | CASGSGTAQETQYF
TRBJ2-7 | TRBV29-1 | - | - | TGCAGCGTTGTATTGGTGGGTCCGGGGGAGCAGTACTTC | CSVVLVGPGEQYF
TRBJ1-2 | TRBV29-1 | - | - | TGCAGCGTTCTCCTGTATGGCTACACCTTC | CSVLLYGYTF
TRBJ2-5 | TRBV29-1 | - | - | TGCAGCGGGGGGTTGGGGCAAGAGACCCAGTACTTC | CSGGLGQETQYF
TRBJ1-2 | TRBV4-1 | - | few | TGTGCCAGCAGCCAAGATCTCTATGGCTACACCTTC | CASSQDLYGYTF
TRBJ2-3 | TRBV12-3/TRBV12-4 | TRBD2 | - | TGTGCCAGCAGAATAGCGGGGGGAACAGGTACGCAGTATTTT | CASRIAGGTGTQYF
TRBJ2-1 | TRBV20-1 | - | - | TGCAGTGCTTCAGCGGGCCGGGACAATGAGCAGTTCTTC | CSASAGRDNEQFF
TRBJ2-3 | TRBV7-9 | TRBD2 | - | TGTGCCAGCAGCTCAGGACTAGCGGTACTCACAGATACGCAGTATTTT | CASSSGLAVLTDTQYF
TRBJ2-7 | TRBV28 | TRBD2 | - | TGTGCCACCAGGACTAGCGGCTACGAGCAGTACTTC | CATRTSGYEQYF
TRBJ2-1 | TRBV7-9 | TRBD2 | few | TGCGCCAGCAGCTTGGTTGGGGAGGGCTACAATGAGCAGTTCTTC | CASSLVGEGYNEQFF
TRBJ2-1 | TRBV4-2 | TRBD2 | few | TGTGCCAGCAGCCAAGAGCTTAGCGGGATAGGGAATGAGCAGTTCTTC | CASSQELSGIGNEQFF
TRBJ1-1 | TRBV21-1 | - | - | TGTGCCAGCAGTTCATCACTTCCGGGACAGGGGGCCGCCGCTGAAGCTTTCTTT | CASSSSLPGQGAAAEAFF
TRBJ2-2 | TRBV24-1 | TRBD1 | - | TGTGCCGCCGGGACAGGGAATACCGGGGAGCTGTTTTTT | CAAGTGNTGELFF
TRBJ1-2 | TRBV20-1 | - | few | TGCAGTGCTAGATTGGAACATGGCTATGGCTACACCTTC | CSARLEHGYGYTF
TRBJ2-7 | TRBV10-3 | TRBD1 | few | TGTGCCATCAGACTAACAGGGGGCTCATTGGAGCAGTACTTC | CAIRLTGGSLEQYF
TRBJ2-7 | TRBV4-1 | TRBD1 | few | TGCGCCAGCAGCCAAGAGGACAGGCCCTACGAGCAGTACTTC | CASSQEDRPYEQYF
TRBJ2-7 | TRBV27 | TRBD1 | - | TGTGCCAGCAGTTTTAGTAAATGGGGACAGGGGTACGAGCAGTACTTC | CASSFSKWGQGYEQYF
TRBJ2-1 | TRBV7-8 | TRBD2 | - | TGTGCCAGCAGCTTAGTCTGGGCTAGCGGGAGCAATGAGCAGTTCTTC | CASSLVWASGSNEQFF
TRBJ2-1 | TRBV29-1 | TRBD2 | - | TGCAGCGCCAGCGGTCCCTTAGCGGGGGGGTACAATGAGCAGTTCTTC | CSASGPLAGGYNEQFF
TRBJ2-7 | TRBV12-3/TRBV12-4 | - | - | TGTGCCAGCAGCGCTCATCGTGATAGGTCGTCCTACGAGCAGTACTTC | CASSAHRDRSSYEQYF
TRBJ1-2 | TRBV5-1 | - | - | TGCGCCAGCAGCGTGGGGGACGGAGTCTATGGCTACACCTTC | CASSVGDGVYGYTF
TRBJ2-1 | TRBV4-1 | - | - | TGTGCCAGCAGCCAGAGGACCGGGACACTTTACAATGAGCAGTTCTTC | CASSQRTGTLYNEQFF
TRBJ1-1 | TRBV6-2/TRBV6-3 | - | many | TGTGCCAGCAGCCCAGGGAGCACTGAAGCTTTCTTT | CASSPGSTEAFF
TRBJ2-5 | TRBV5-1 | - | few | TGCGCCAGCAGCCCGGAGGCGGAGACCCAGTACTTC | CASSPEAETQYF